The present T cell receptor (beta chain) was sequenced within a study of CD8 T cells in Susac syndrome. Whole-study context: Patients with Susac syndrome were therapy-naive, on corticosteroids, or on intravenous immunoglobulin alone at the time that blood was drawn.

cDNA came from approximately 0.5 to 1 ug RNA primed by random hexamers. An immunoSEQ multiplex PCR amplified TCR beta CDR3 over 54 Vbeta and 13 Jbeta. TCRdb ran MiXCR on the immunoSEQ multiplex PCR reads and lists one entry per CDR3 protein. The sample records 160,000 or so distinct CDR3 sequences, 94% being singletons. There are 13 residues in the CDR3. The clonotype was recovered from a human donor with Susac syndrome. Source material: CD4+ T cells from PBMCs. V and J are TRBV21-1 and TRBJ1-2. TRBV21-1 constitutes a pseudogene. CDR3 in amino acids: CASSRARGRRYTF. The DNA for the CDR3 is TGTGCCAGCAGCCGGGCTCGGGGCCGTCGCTACACCTTC.